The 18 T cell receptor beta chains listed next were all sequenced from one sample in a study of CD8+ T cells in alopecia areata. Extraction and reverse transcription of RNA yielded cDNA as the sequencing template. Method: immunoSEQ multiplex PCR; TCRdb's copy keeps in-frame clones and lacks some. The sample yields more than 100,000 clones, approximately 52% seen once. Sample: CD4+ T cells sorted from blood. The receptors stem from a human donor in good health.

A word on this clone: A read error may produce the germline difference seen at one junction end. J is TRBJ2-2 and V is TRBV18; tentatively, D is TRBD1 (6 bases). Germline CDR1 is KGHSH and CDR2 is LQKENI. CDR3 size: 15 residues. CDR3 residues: CASSPGHGNTGELFF. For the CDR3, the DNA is TGCGCCAGCTCACCGGGACACGGAAACACCGGGGAGCTGTTTTTT.

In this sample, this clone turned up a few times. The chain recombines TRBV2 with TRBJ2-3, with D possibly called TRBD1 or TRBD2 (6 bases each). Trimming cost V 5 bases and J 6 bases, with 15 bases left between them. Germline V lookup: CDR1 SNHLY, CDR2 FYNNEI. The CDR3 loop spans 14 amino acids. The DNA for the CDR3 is TGTGCCAGCAGTCGACGGGGGCGGCCCGATACGCAGTATTTT. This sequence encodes CASSRRGRPDTQYF.

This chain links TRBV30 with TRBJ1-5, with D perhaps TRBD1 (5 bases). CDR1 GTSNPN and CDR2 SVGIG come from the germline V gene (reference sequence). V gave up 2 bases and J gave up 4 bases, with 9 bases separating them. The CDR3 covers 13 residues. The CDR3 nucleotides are TGTGCCTGGAGTCCGGGGGGGAATCAGCCCCAGCATTTT. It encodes CAWSPGGNQPQHF.

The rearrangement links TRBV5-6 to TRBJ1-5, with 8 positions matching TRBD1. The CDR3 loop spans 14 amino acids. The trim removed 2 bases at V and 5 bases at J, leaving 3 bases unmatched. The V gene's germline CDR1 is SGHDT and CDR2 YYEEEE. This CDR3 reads CASSLQGVHQPQHF. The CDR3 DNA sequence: TGTGCCAGCAGCTTACAGGGGGTCCATCAGCCCCAGCATTTT.

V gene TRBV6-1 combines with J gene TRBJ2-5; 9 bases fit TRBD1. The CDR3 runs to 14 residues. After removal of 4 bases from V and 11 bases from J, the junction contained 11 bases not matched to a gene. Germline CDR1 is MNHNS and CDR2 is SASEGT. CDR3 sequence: CASSAGQGPRSQYF. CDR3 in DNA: TGTGCCAGCAGTGCAGGACAGGGGCCCAGATCGCAGTACTTC.

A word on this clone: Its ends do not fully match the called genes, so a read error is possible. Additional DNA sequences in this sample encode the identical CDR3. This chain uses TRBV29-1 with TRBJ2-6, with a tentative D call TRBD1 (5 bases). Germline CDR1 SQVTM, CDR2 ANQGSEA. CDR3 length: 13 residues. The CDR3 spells CSVAESGANVLTF. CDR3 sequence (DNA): TGCAGCGTTGCAGAATCTGGGGCCAACGTCCTAACTTTC.

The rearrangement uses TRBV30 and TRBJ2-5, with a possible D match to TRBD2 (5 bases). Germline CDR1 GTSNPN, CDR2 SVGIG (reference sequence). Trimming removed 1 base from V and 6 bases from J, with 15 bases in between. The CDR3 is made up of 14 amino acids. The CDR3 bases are TGTGCCTGGAGTGCCGACGGGGTGACGAAGACCCAGTACTTC. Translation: CAWSADGVTKTQYF.

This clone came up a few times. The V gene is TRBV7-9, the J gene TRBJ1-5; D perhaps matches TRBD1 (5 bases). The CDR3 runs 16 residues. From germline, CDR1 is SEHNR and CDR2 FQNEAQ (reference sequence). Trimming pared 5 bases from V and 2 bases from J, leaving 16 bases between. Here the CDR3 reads CASSQGEGPRNQPQHF. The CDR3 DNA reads TGTGCCAGCAGCCAAGGGGAAGGTCCTCGCAATCAGCCCCAGCATTTT.

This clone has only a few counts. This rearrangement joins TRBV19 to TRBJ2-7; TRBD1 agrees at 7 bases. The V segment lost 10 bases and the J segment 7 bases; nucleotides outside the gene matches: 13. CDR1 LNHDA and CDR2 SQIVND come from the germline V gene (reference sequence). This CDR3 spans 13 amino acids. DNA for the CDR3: TGTGCCACCGACACAGGGGAGATGAGGGAGCAGTACTTC. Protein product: CATDTGEMREQYF.

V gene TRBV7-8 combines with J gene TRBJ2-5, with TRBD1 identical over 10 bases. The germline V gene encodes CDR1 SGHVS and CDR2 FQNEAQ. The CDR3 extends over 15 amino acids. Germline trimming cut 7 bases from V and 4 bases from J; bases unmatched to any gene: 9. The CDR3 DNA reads TGTGCCAGCAACCCGACAGGGGGCCTGGGAGAGACCCAGTACTTC. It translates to CASNPTGGLGETQYF.

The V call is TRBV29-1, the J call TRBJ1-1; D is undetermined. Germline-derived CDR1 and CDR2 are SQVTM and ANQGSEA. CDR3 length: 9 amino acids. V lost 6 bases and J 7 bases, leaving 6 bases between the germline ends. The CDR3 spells CSVTDEAFF. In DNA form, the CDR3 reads TGCAGCGTAACAGATGAAGCTTTCTTT. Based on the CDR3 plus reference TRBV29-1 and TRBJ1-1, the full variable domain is SAVISQKPSRDICQRGTSLTIQCQVDSQVTMMFWYRQQPGQSLTLIATANQGSEATYESGFVIDKFPISRPNLTFSTLTVSNMSPEDSSIYLCSVTDEAFFGQGTRLTVV.

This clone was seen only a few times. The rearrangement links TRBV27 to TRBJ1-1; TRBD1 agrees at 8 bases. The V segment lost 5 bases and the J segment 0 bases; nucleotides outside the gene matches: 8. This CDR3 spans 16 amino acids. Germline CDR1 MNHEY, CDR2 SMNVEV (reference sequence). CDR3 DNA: TGTGCCAGCAGTACACGGACAGGGACCATGAACACTGAAGCTTTCTTT. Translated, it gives CASSTRTGTMNTEAFF.

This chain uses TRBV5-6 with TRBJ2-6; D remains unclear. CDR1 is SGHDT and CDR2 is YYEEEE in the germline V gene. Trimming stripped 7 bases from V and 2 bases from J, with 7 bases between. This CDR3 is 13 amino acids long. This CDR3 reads CASSTTGANVLTF. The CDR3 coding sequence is TGTGCCAGCTCTACCACTGGGGCCAACGTCCTGACTTTC.

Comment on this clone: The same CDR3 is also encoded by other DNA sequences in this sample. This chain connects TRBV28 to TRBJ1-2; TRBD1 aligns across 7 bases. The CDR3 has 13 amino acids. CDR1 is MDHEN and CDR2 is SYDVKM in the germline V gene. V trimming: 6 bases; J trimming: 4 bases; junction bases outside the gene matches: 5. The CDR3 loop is CASRPGQPYGYTF. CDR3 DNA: TGTGCCAGCAGACCGGGACAGCCCTATGGCTACACCTTC.

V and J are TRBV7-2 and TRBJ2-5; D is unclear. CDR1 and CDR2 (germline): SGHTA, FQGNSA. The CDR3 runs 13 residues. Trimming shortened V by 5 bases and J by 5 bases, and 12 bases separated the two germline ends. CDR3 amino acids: CASSIGPRETQYF. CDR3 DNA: TGTGCCAGCAGCATAGGGCCCCGGGAGACCCAGTACTTC. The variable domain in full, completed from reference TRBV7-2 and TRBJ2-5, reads GAGVSQSPSNKVTEKGKDVELRCDPISGHTALYWYRQSLGQGLEFLIYFQGNSAPDKSGLPSDRFSAERTGGSVSTLTIQRTQQEDSAVYLCASSIGPRETQYFGPGTRLLVL.

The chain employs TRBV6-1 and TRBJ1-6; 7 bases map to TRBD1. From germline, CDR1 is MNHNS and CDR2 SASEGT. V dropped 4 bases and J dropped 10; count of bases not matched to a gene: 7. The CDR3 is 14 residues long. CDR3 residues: CASSGQGIRSPLHF. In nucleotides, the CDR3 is TGTGCCAGCAGTGGACAGGGAATTCGGTCACCCCTCCACTTT.

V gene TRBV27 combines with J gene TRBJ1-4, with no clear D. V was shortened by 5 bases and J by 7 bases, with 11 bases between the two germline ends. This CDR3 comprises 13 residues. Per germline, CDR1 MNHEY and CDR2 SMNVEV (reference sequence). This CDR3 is CASSGRMGEKLFF. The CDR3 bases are TGTGCCAGCAGTGGACGTATGGGTGAAAAACTGTTTTTT.

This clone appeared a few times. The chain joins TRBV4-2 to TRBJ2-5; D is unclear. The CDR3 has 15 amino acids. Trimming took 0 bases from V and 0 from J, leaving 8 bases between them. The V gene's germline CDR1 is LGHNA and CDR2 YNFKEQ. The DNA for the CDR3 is TGTGCCAGCAGCCAAGACAGGAGCTACCAAGAGACCCAGTACTTC. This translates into CASSQDRSYQETQYF.